This TCR beta chain was sequenced in a study of cytomegalovirus exposure and HLA in healthy donors. Study results and caveats: Associated with cytomegalovirus, according to the listing, were 164 TCR beta chains. For cytomegalovirus status, the classifier reportedly gave diagnoses with high specificity and sensitivity. Within the approximately 130 validation repertoires, first-cohort TCR clusters tended to co-occur, according to a later analysis.

From the 120-subject validation cohort, which was separate from the roughly 690-subject first cohort, the donors were drawn. Method: immunoSEQ multiplex PCR; TCRdb's copy keeps in-frame clones and lacks some. Of about 64,000 clones in the sample, 75% to 90% were seen once. The CDR3 has 14 residues. Germline CDR1 MNHEY, CDR2 SVGAGI. V lost 2 bases to trimming and J lost 2 bases, with 9 bases between them. Concerning this clone itself: Its antigen is undetermined.

This sequence originates from a woman aged 18-29 years in good health and CMV-seronegative. Specimen: PBMCs. The chain links TRBV6-5 to TRBJ1-2; a possible D gene is TRBD1 (5 bases). The CDR3 bases are TGTGCCAGCAGTTACGACAGCACCAACTATGGCTACACCTTC. It specifies CASSYDSTNYGYTF.